The source of this T cell receptor beta chain is a study of metastatic and nonmetastatic thyroid tumors. Germline CDR1 reads LNHDA; CDR2 reads SQIVND (reference sequence). The CDR3 length is 14 residues. Trimming stripped 7 bases from V and 0 bases from J, with 10 bases between. Using MiXCR, TCRdb re-called clones from the PCR reads. The table records around 61,000 clones, 25% to 30% of them present only once. Thyroid surgery was preceded by no treatment in any patient. V is TRBV19 and J is TRBJ2-1; no clear D gene. Sequencing was carried out using blood. This clonotype was obtained from a female donor with papillary thyroid cancer or a benign thyroid nodule (not recorded which). Some clones in this sample may be carry-over from other donors' samples. CDR3 region: CASTPTRSYNEQFF. Here the CDR3 DNA reads TGTGCCAGTACCCCCACCCGCTCCTACAATGAGCAGTTCTTC.